The 32 T cell receptor beta chains in this list originate from one sample, sequenced in a study of shared clonotypes between healthy human individuals. The table came from immunoSEQ multiplex PCR; TCRdb's copy has only in-frame clones and leaves some out. The table lists over a million clones, 96% of them singletons. The material sequenced was naive CD4+ T cells sorted from blood. The subset here: CD45RA+ positively selected. All receptors derive from a man aged 30 to 39 in good health.

The chain is built from TRBV27 and TRBJ2-5, with 8 bases fitting TRBD2. This CDR3 is built from 14 residues. In germline, CDR1 is MNHEY, CDR2 SMNVEV (reference sequence). V shed 6 bases, J shed 5 bases, and the junction held 8 bases outside the gene matches. The CDR3 spells CASSISGIMETQYF. The CDR3 nucleotides read TGTGCCAGCAGCATTAGCGGGATCATGGAGACCCAGTACTTC.

The chain uses TRBV20-1 and TRBJ1-5, with no clear D. The germline gives CDR1 DFQATT, CDR2 SNEGSKA (reference sequence). V lost 2 bases to trimming and J lost 1 base, with 0 bases between them. The CDR3 runs 11 residues. CDR3: CSARSNQPQHF. DNA for the CDR3: TGCAGTGCTAGAAGCAATCAGCCCCAGCATTTT.

J is TRBJ2-1 and V is TRBV5-8; 10 bases map to TRBD2. Germline assignment: CDR1 SGHTS and CDR2 YDEGEE. This CDR3 is 15 amino acids long. V shed 2 bases and J 4 bases; nucleotides not matched to a gene: 3. CDR3 sequence reads: CASSFLTSGYNEQFF. In nucleotides, the CDR3 is TGTGCCAGCAGCTTCCTGACTAGCGGGTACAATGAGCAGTTCTTC.

The chain uses TRBV30 and TRBJ1-3, with unresolved D. V was cut by 0 bases and J by 11 bases, with 17 bases left in between. CDR1 and CDR2 from the germline V gene are GTSNPN and SVGIG (reference sequence). The CDR3 loop spans 14 amino acids. For the CDR3, the DNA is TGTGCCTGGAGTGTACTATCGACGGGAATGGCCATATATTTT. As protein: CAWSVLSTGMAIYF.

The chain joins TRBV28 to TRBJ1-1, with D hard to call. The germline V gene encodes CDR1 MDHEN and CDR2 SYDVKM. V lost 1 base and J lost 1, with 10 bases in between. This CDR3 region has 15 residues. The CDR3 reads CASSLFQASNTEAFF. In DNA form, the CDR3 reads TGTGCCAGCAGTTTATTCCAGGCGTCGAACACTGAAGCTTTCTTT.

The chain uses TRBV28 and TRBJ2-1; 12 bases align to TRBD2. Germline V gene sequence: CDR1 MDHEN, CDR2 SYDVKM. Trimming took 4 bases from V and 8 from J; bases not matched to a gene: 6. The CDR3 totals 15 residues. CDR3 in amino acids: CASSSSGRAGDEQFF. For the CDR3, the DNA is TGTGCCAGCAGTTCTAGCGGGAGGGCGGGCGATGAGCAGTTCTTC.

The J gene is TRBJ2-3, the V gene TRBV4-2; D ambiguous. The CDR3 totals 15 residues. V was cut by 3 bases and J by 2 bases, with 12 bases left in between. In germline, CDR1 is LGHNA, CDR2 YNFKEQ. DNA of the CDR3: TGTGCCAGCAGCCAGTCGCCCTACGACACAGATACGCAGTATTTT. It yields the protein CASSQSPYDTDTQYF.

A word on this clone: Other DNA sequences of this sample code for an identical CDR3. This rearrangement joins TRBV27 to TRBJ1-5; TRBD1 is a possible D gene (5 bases). Germline CDR1 reads MNHEY; CDR2 reads SMNVEV (reference sequence). The CDR3 totals 15 residues. Deletions cut 5 bases from V and 2 bases from J, with 13 bases between. The CDR3 sequence: CASSLRGFGNQPQHF. The CDR3 region has the DNA TGTGCCAGCAGTCTAAGGGGTTTCGGCAATCAGCCCCAGCATTTT.

The CDR3 sequence: CASSARGGTRVDEQFF. The CDR3 bases are TGTGCCAGCAGTGCCCGTGGGGGGACTAGAGTCGATGAGCAGTTCTTC. The chain carries TRBV28 and TRBJ2-1; 8 bases fit TRBD2. Unmatched junction bases numbered 14, after V lost 5 bases and J lost 8 bases. This CDR3 is built from 16 residues. Germline lookup yields CDR1 MDHEN and CDR2 SYDVKM. Using reference TRBV28 and TRBJ2-1 for the parts outside the CDR3, the full variable domain is DVKVTQSSRYLVKRTGEKVFLECVQDMDHENMFWYRQDPGLGLRLIYFSYDVKMKEKGDIPEGYSVSREKKERFSLILESASTNQTSMYLCASSARGGTRVDEQFFGPGTRLTVL.

In the case of this clone: The sample holds other DNA sequences that translate to the same CDR3. This rearrangement joins TRBV7-8 to TRBJ2-7; D not resolved. The CDR3 loop spans 13 amino acids. Germline values: CDR1 SGHVS, CDR2 FQNEAQ. Deletions cut 5 bases from V and 4 bases from J, with 12 bases between. The CDR3 sequence: CASSPGLGYEQYF. The DNA for the CDR3 is TGTGCCAGCAGCCCTGGGCTGGGTTACGAGCAGTACTTC. The full variable domain, in which reference TRBV7-8 and TRBJ2-7 provide the parts outside the CDR3, is GAGVSQSPRYKVAKRGQDVALRCDPISGHVSLFWYQQALGQGPEFLTYFQNEAQLDKSGLPSDRFFAERPEGSVSTLKIQRTQQEDSAVYLCASSPGLGYEQYFGPGTRLTVT.

This chain uses TRBV28 with TRBJ2-1; a weak D match, TRBD2 (5 bases). Germline V gene lookup returns CDR1 MDHEN and CDR2 SYDVKM. The CDR3 runs to 15 residues. V lost 4 bases, J lost 0 bases, and 10 bases lay in between. The CDR3 loop is CASSSIGSSYNEQFF. The CDR3 DNA follows: TGTGCCAGCAGTTCCATTGGGAGCTCCTACAATGAGCAGTTCTTC. Full variable domain (missing parts from reference TRBV28 and TRBJ2-1): DVKVTQSSRYLVKRTGEKVFLECVQDMDHENMFWYRQDPGLGLRLIYFSYDVKMKEKGDIPEGYSVSREKKERFSLILESASTNQTSMYLCASSSIGSSYNEQFFGPGTRLTVL.

This chain links TRBV5-1 with TRBJ2-1; tentatively, D is TRBD2 (5 bases). V lost 1 base to trimming and J lost 5 bases, with 7 bases between them. Per germline, CDR1 SGHRS and CDR2 YFSETQ. The CDR3 is 13 amino acids. The DNA of the CDR3 is TGCGCCAGCAGCTTGCACGGGGACAATGAGCAGTTCTTC. Protein product: CASSLHGDNEQFF. Together with reference TRBV5-1 and TRBJ2-1, the CDR3 gives the full variable domain: KAGVTQTPRYLIKTRGQQVTLSCSPISGHRSVSWYQQTPGQGLQFLFEYFSETQRNKGNFPGRFSGRQFSNSRSEMNVSTLELGDSALYLCASSLHGDNEQFFGPGTRLTVL.

This chain connects TRBV6-5 to TRBJ2-1; 11 nucleotides agree with TRBD2. The CDR3 loop spans 16 amino acids. Germline V CDR1 and CDR2: MNHEY, SVGAGI. The junction had 1 base not matched to a gene; V was cut back by 0 bases and J by 3 bases. In nucleotides, the CDR3 is TGTGCCAGCAGTTACTCGGGACTAGCGGTCTACAATGAGCAGTTCTTC. Translating it yields CASSYSGLAVYNEQFF.

V usage is TRBV27 and J usage is TRBJ2-2, with 9 bases aligning to TRBD1. In germline, CDR1 is MNHEY, CDR2 SMNVEV (reference sequence). The CDR3 is made up of 16 amino acids. Trimming removed 5 bases from V and 4 bases from J; junction bases left unmatched: 8. The CDR3: CASSPPTGGVTGELFF. The CDR3 DNA reads TGTGCCAGCAGTCCCCCGACAGGGGGTGTCACCGGGGAGCTGTTTTTT.

This sequence joins TRBV5-1 and TRBJ2-5; tentative D call: TRBD1 (6 bases). V lost 0 bases and J 0 bases, leaving 12 bases between the germline ends. CDR1 SGHRS and CDR2 YFSETQ come from the germline V gene. The CDR3 is 16 amino acids. CDR3 nucleotides: TGCGCCAGCAGCTTGGTCTCAGGGGTCAACCAAGAGACCCAGTACTTC. It specifies CASSLVSGVNQETQYF. Based on the CDR3 plus reference TRBV5-1 and TRBJ2-5, the full variable domain is KAGVTQTPRYLIKTRGQQVTLSCSPISGHRSVSWYQQTPGQGLQFLFEYFSETQRNKGNFPGRFSGRQFSNSRSEMNVSTLELGDSALYLCASSLVSGVNQETQYFGPGTRLLVL.

The V call is TRBV2, the J call TRBJ2-7, with a weak D call TRBD1 (5 bases). Trimming took off 7 bases at V and 0 bases at J, with 16 bases between the two ends. CDR3 length: 15 amino acids. Germline V lookup: CDR1 SNHLY, CDR2 FYNNEI. Here the CDR3 reads CASTEQEPSSYEQYF. As DNA, the CDR3 is TGTGCCAGCACCGAACAGGAGCCGAGCTCCTACGAGCAGTACTTC.

A note on this clone: Other DNA sequences within the sample encode an identical CDR3. V and J are TRBV28 and TRBJ1-2; TRBD1 is a possible D gene (5 bases). The CDR3 length is 15 residues. CDR1 and CDR2 (germline): MDHEN, SYDVKM. V dropped 4 bases and J dropped 5 bases, with 17 bases sitting between them. CDR3 region: CASSSPGTGSYGYTF. CDR3 sequence (DNA): TGTGCCAGCAGTTCCCCCGGGACCGGATCATATGGCTACACCTTC.

The chain carries TRBV15 and TRBJ2-1; possibly TRBD1 or TRBD2 for D (5 bases each). The V gene's germline CDR1 is LNHNV and CDR2 YYDKDF (reference sequence). CDR3 size: 16 residues. Between the trimmed V and J ends, which lost 2 bases and 3 bases, there was a span of 14 bases. The CDR3 nucleotides read TGTGCCACCAGCAGATTGGGACGACGAAGCTACAATGAGCAGTTCTTC. Protein product: CATSRLGRRSYNEQFF.

The rearrangement uses TRBV11-2 and TRBJ2-7; TRBD1 or TRBD2 may be the D gene (5 bases each). The CDR3 runs to 15 residues. CDR1 SGHAT and CDR2 FQNNGV come from the germline V gene. V was clipped by 1 base and J by 3 bases, with 13 bases between them. CDR3 DNA sequence: TGTGCCAGCAGCTTAGGCCCGGGGCCTATCTACGAGCAGTACTTC. Amino acid sequence: CASSLGPGPIYEQYF.

J is TRBJ2-7 and V is TRBV2, with D perhaps assigned TRBD1 or TRBD2 (8 bases each). The CDR3 has 14 residues. With 8 bases removed from V and 3 bases from J, the gap between germline ends came to 17 bases. CDR1 and CDR2 from the germline V gene are SNHLY and FYNNEI. The CDR3 DNA sequence: TGTGCCAGCGGAGGACAGGGACTAGTCTACGAGCAGTACTTC. Its translation is CASGGQGLVYEQYF.

The chain employs TRBV5-1 and TRBJ2-2; maybe TRBD1 (6 bases). The CDR3 has 14 amino acids. Germline CDR1 reads SGHRS; CDR2 reads YFSETQ. V was shortened by 2 bases and J by 6 bases, with 11 bases between the two germline ends. Here the CDR3 DNA reads TGCGCCAGCAGCTTACTGGGGGCCCCCGGGGAGCTGTTTTTT. It encodes CASSLLGAPGELFF.

The CDR3 nucleotides read TGTGCCACCAGCAGAGATAAATTATCGGGCTCCTACGAGCAGTACTTC. This translates into CATSRDKLSGSYEQYF. V gene TRBV15 combines with J gene TRBJ2-7, with D uncertain. Germline CDR1 reads LNHNV; CDR2 reads YYDKDF (reference sequence). Trimming took off 0 bases at V and 0 bases at J, with 12 bases between the two ends. The CDR3 covers 16 residues.

The chain is built from TRBV9 and TRBJ2-3; D is uncertain. The CDR3 covers 14 residues. The germline V and J ends were trimmed by 1 base and 7 bases, with 13 bases remaining between them. Germline-derived CDR1 and CDR2 are SGDLS and YYNGEE. The CDR3 is CASSVPNSLNTQYF. CDR3 coding DNA: TGTGCCAGCAGCGTACCTAATTCATTAAATACGCAGTATTTT.

CDR3: CASSYLYSTEAFF. In nucleotides, the CDR3 is TGTGCCAGCAGTTACTTGTACAGCACTGAAGCTTTCTTT. The genes are TRBV6-5 and TRBJ1-1; no clear D gene. There are 13 residues in the CDR3. In germline, CDR1 is MNHEY, CDR2 SVGAGI. V was trimmed by 1 base and J by 4 bases, leaving 7 bases between them.

About this clone itself: Other nucleotide sequences in the sample specify the same CDR3. The chain combines TRBV19 with TRBJ2-7, with a possible D match to TRBD1 (6 bases). Germline assignment: CDR1 LNHDA and CDR2 SQIVND (reference sequence). The CDR3 has 12 residues. The ends were cut back, 4 bases at V and 4 bases at J, with 8 bases in the middle. The CDR3 DNA is TGTGCCAGTAGTAGCGGACAGTACGAGCAGTACTTC. Its protein is CASSSGQYEQYF.

The rearrangement uses TRBV2 and TRBJ2-7; D gene ambiguous. Germline lookup yields CDR1 SNHLY and CDR2 FYNNEI. This CDR3 region has 12 residues. V was clipped by 7 bases and J by 4 bases, with 11 bases between them. The CDR3 is CASTDLRYEQYF. The CDR3 bases are TGTGCCAGCACGGACCTTAGGTACGAGCAGTACTTC.

In this sample, this clone turned up a few times. J is TRBJ2-7 and V is TRBV7-8, with 14 bases lining up with TRBD2. J gave up 3 bases and V 4 bases, and 2 bases lay outside the gene matches. The CDR3 contains 15 residues. Looked up from germline, CDR1 is SGHVS and CDR2 is FQNEAQ. This chain's CDR3 is CASSYGLAGGYEQYF. The CDR3 DNA sequence: TGTGCCAGCAGCTACGGACTAGCGGGAGGCTACGAGCAGTACTTC.

The V call is TRBV29-1, the J call TRBJ2-1; D unclear. The germline V gene encodes CDR1 SQVTM and CDR2 ANQGSEA. The CDR3 is made up of 14 amino acids. V dropped 5 bases and J dropped 0 bases, with 11 bases sitting between them. CDR3 in amino acids: CSVRGSDSYNEQFF. In nucleotides, the CDR3 is TGCAGCGTTCGAGGTTCAGACTCCTACAATGAGCAGTTCTTC.

The gene calls are TRBV18 and TRBJ2-3, with a weak D call TRBD2 (5 bases). V was trimmed by 6 bases and J by 5 bases, leaving 15 bases between them. Germline CDR1 is KGHSH and CDR2 is LQKENI. The CDR3 spans 14 residues. CDR3: CASSPRARGDTQYF. DNA of the CDR3: TGTGCCAGCTCCCCCCGGGCCCGGGGAGATACGCAGTATTTT. Combining the CDR3 with reference TRBV18 and TRBJ2-3 gives the whole variable domain NAGVMQNPRHLVRRRGQEARLRCSPMKGHSHVYWYRQLPEEGLKFMVYLQKENIIDESGMPKERFSAEFPKEGPSILRIQQVVRGDSAAYFCASSPRARGDTQYFGPGTRLTVL.

The chain carries TRBV7-9 and TRBJ1-1; D possibly corresponds to TRBD1 (6 bases). Germline V gene data show CDR1 as SEHNR and CDR2 as FQNEAQ (reference sequence). This CDR3 comprises 15 residues. Trimming stripped 1 base from V and 1 base from J, with 10 bases between. CDR3: CASSLVGTPNTEAFF. CDR3 in DNA: TGTGCCAGCAGCTTAGTGGGGACACCGAACACTGAAGCTTTCTTT.

The chain combines TRBV7-9 with TRBJ2-1; TRBD2 agrees at 9 bases. CDR1 and CDR2 (germline): SEHNR, FQNEAQ (reference sequence). Unmatched junction bases numbered 3, after V lost 1 base and J lost 5 bases. The CDR3 is made up of 15 amino acids. CDR3 DNA: TGTGCCAGCAGCTTAGATGGCGGGAGGGACAATGAGCAGTTCTTC. Translating it yields CASSLDGGRDNEQFF.

This chain links TRBV5-1 with TRBJ1-1; 7 bases match TRBD1. V shed 2 bases and J 4 bases; nucleotides not matched to a gene: 11. Germline V lookup: CDR1 SGHRS, CDR2 YFSETQ. This CDR3 has 16 residues. CDR3 DNA: TGCGCCAGCAGCTTTTCACCCACAGGGGCGGGCACTGAAGCTTTCTTT. It codes for CASSFSPTGAGTEAFF. The whole variable domain, remainder taken from reference TRBV5-1 and TRBJ1-1, is KAGVTQTPRYLIKTRGQQVTLSCSPISGHRSVSWYQQTPGQGLQFLFEYFSETQRNKGNFPGRFSGRQFSNSRSEMNVSTLELGDSALYLCASSFSPTGAGTEAFFGQGTRLTVV.